Following are 13 T cell receptor beta chains from one sample sequenced in a study of blood T cell repertoires in COVID-19. The table came from immunoSEQ multiplex PCR; TCRdb's copy has only in-frame clones and leaves some out. The data show about 380,000 clones, 70% to 90% seen once. The material sequenced was peripheral blood. These receptors all stem from a man in his forties with acute or convalescent COVID-19.

This chain connects TRBV19 to TRBJ2-7, with a weak D call TRBD1 (5 bases). V was pared by 5 bases and J by 2 bases, with 10 bases between. This CDR3 is built from 13 residues. Per germline, CDR1 LNHDA and CDR2 SQIVND (reference sequence). The DNA for the CDR3 is TGTGCCAGTAGTCCCCAGGGCACCTACGAGCAGTACTTC. This codes for CASSPQGTYEQYF.

V is TRBV4-1 and J is TRBJ1-2, with D possibly matching TRBD1 (5 bases). The germline CDR1 and CDR2 sequences are MGHRA and YSYEKL. V was trimmed by 1 base and J by 2 bases, leaving 5 bases between them. The CDR3 loop spans 13 amino acids. Written as DNA, the CDR3 is TGCGCCAGCAGCCAAGCAGGGAACTATGGCTACACCTTC. Translating gives CASSQAGNYGYTF.

This clone showed up just once. V usage is TRBV6-2 or TRBV6-3 and J usage is TRBJ2-1; 9 bases match TRBD1. The CDR3 extends over 16 amino acids. Germline V gene sequence: CDR1 MNHEY, CDR2 SVGEGT. Trimming cost V 2 bases and J 15 bases; bases outside gene matches: 17. CDR3 in amino acids: CASSYTLGQGPQARFF. CDR3 DNA sequence: TGTGCCAGCAGTTACACGCTGGGACAGGGCCCTCAGGCACGGTTCTTC.

The V and J genes are TRBV30 and TRBJ2-1, with D possibly matching TRBD2 (6 bases). The germline V gene has CDR1 GTSNPN and CDR2 SVGIG (reference sequence). The CDR3 covers 13 residues. V gave up 0 bases and J gave up 5 bases, with 8 bases separating them. The CDR3 here is CAWSVGGDNEQFF. The CDR3 region has the DNA TGTGCCTGGAGTGTCGGGGGTGACAATGAGCAGTTCTTC.

The chain is built from TRBV2 and TRBJ2-1, with 9 bases identical to TRBD2. CDR3 length: 13 residues. The V segment lost 11 bases and the J segment 4 bases; nucleotides outside the gene matches: 6. Germline CDR1 is SNHLY and CDR2 is FYNNEI. CDR3 DNA sequence: TGTGCCCGCTCGGGACTAGCTTACAATGAGCAGTTCTTC. Protein product: CARSGLAYNEQFF. Filled out from reference TRBV2 and TRBJ2-1, the complete variable domain reads EPEVTQTPSHQVTQMGQEVILRCVPISNHLYFYWYRQILGQKVEFLVSFYNNEISEKSEIFDDQFSVERPDGSNFTLKIRSTKLEDSAMYFCARSGLAYNEQFFGPGTRLTVL.

V usage is TRBV19 and J usage is TRBJ1-2; 10 bases align to TRBD1. This CDR3 is built from 15 residues. Germline lookup yields CDR1 LNHDA and CDR2 SQIVND (reference sequence). Trimming cost V 4 bases and J 2 bases; bases outside gene matches: 4. For the CDR3, the DNA is TGTGCCAGTAGTACCACGGGACAGGGGAACTATGGCTACACCTTC. Encoded protein: CASSTTGQGNYGYTF.

This chain's CDR3 is CASSVSSGSYNEQFF. The CDR3 DNA is TGTGCCAGCAGCGTATCCTCGGGCTCCTACAATGAGCAGTTCTTC. V and J are TRBV9 and TRBJ2-1, with D unresolved. Looked up from germline, CDR1 is SGDLS and CDR2 is YYNGEE. Between the trimmed V and J ends, which lost 1 base and 0 bases, there was a span of 8 bases. CDR3 size: 15 residues.

The gene calls are TRBV9 and TRBJ2-5; D may be TRBD1 (6 bases). This CDR3 is 14 amino acids long. With 0 bases removed from V and 6 bases from J, the gap between germline ends came to 12 bases. Looked up from germline, CDR1 is SGDLS and CDR2 is YYNGEE. CDR3 sequence reads: CASSVATGGQTQYF. CDR3 in DNA: TGTGCCAGCAGCGTAGCAACTGGGGGCCAGACCCAGTACTTC.

This clone appeared once. The CDR3 region is CAWSVGGGHQPQHF. DNA for the CDR3: TGTGCCTGGAGTGTGGGGGGAGGGCATCAGCCCCAGCATTTT. This sequence joins TRBV30 and TRBJ1-5; D may be TRBD1 (5 bases). Germline CDR1 reads GTSNPN; CDR2 reads SVGIG (reference sequence). The CDR3 length is 14 residues. V dropped 0 bases and J dropped 5 bases, with 11 bases sitting between them.

This clone was seen at least ten times. J is TRBJ2-3 and V is TRBV6-4; 7 positions agree with TRBD2. J lost 0 bases, V lost 5 bases, and 2 bases had no gene match. CDR1 is MRHNA and CDR2 is SNTAGT in the germline V gene. This CDR3 has 14 residues. The CDR3 sequence is CASSPAGSTDTQYF. Here the CDR3 DNA reads TGTGCCAGCAGTCCAGCGGGAAGCACAGATACGCAGTATTTT.

J is TRBJ2-3 and V is TRBV28; TRBD2 agrees at 8 bases. The V and J ends lost 0 bases and 5 bases, in that order; junction bases with no gene match: 4. Germline V lookup: CDR1 MDHEN, CDR2 SYDVKM. CDR3 length: 15 amino acids. CDR3 in amino acids: CASSLWTGGGDTQYF. The DNA of the CDR3 is TGTGCCAGCAGTTTATGGACGGGAGGGGGAGATACGCAGTATTTT.

V and J are TRBV10-1 and TRBJ2-1; TRBD2 agrees at 11 bases. The CDR3 contains 15 residues. The germline V gene encodes CDR1 WNHNN and CDR2 SYGVQD (reference sequence). V was pared by 10 bases and J by 7 bases, with 12 bases of the junction left unmatched. CDR3 region: CAKQGLAGGLNEQFF. The CDR3 DNA follows: TGCGCCAAGCAAGGATTAGCGGGGGGGCTAAATGAGCAGTTCTTC.

The rearrangement joins TRBV9 to TRBJ1-3; the D gene is possibly TRBD1 (5 bases). Trimming pared 3 bases from V and 0 bases from J, leaving 16 bases between. The CDR3 is 17 residues long. Germline V gene sequence: CDR1 SGDLS, CDR2 YYNGEE. CDR3 coding DNA: TGTGCCAGCAGCGCTTCCTTGGGGCTCCCCTCTGGAAACACCATATATTTT. Amino acid sequence: CASSASLGLPSGNTIYF.